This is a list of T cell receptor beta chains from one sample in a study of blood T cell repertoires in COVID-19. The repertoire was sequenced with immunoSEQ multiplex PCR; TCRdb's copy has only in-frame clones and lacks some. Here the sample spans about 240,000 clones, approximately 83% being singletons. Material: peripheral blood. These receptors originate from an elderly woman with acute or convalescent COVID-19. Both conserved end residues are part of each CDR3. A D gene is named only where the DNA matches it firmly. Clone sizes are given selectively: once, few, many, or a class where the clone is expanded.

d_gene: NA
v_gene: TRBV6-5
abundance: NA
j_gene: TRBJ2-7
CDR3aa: CASSYRGGYEQYF
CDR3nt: TGTGCCAGCAGTTACAGGGGCGGATACGAGCAGTACTTC

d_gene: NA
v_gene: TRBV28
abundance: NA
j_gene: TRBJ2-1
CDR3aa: CASSSAGTPGEQFF
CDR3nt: TGTGCCAGCAGTTCCGCAGGGACTCCGGGTGAGCAGTTCTTC

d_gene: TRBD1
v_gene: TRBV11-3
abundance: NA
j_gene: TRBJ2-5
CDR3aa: CASSWGQAEQETQYF
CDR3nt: TGTGCCAGCAGCTGGGGACAGGCGGAACAAGAGACCCAGTACTTC

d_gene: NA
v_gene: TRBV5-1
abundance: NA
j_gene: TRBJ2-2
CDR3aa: CASRVVGNPGELFF
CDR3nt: TGCGCCAGCAGGGTTGTCGGGAACCCCGGGGAGCTGTTTTTT

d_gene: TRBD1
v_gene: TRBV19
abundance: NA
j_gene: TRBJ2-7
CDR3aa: CASAHGTGTYEQYF
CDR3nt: TGTGCCAGCGCCCACGGGACAGGGACCTACGAGCAGTACTTC

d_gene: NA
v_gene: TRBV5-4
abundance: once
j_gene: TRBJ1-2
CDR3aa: CASSPGFSYGYTF
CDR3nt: TGTGCCAGCAGCCCCGGGTTTAGCTATGGCTACACCTTC

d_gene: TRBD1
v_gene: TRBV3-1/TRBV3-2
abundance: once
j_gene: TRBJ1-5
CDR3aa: CASSPTGHSNQPQHF
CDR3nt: TGTGCCAGCAGCCCGACAGGGCATAGCAATCAGCCCCAGCATTTT

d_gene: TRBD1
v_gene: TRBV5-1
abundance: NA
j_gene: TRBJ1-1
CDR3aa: CASSPNRGMNTEAFF
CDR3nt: TGCGCCAGCAGCCCAAACAGGGGTATGAACACTGAAGCTTTCTTT

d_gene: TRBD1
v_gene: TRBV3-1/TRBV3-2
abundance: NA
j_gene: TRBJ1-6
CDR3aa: CASSQIPGGSSYNSPLHF
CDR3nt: TGTGCCAGCAGCCAAATCCCAGGGGGCAGCTCCTATAATTCACCCCTCCACTTT

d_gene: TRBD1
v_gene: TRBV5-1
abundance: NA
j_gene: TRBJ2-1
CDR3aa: CASSGDRVAYNEQFF
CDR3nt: TGCGCCAGCAGCGGGGACAGGGTCGCTTACAATGAGCAGTTCTTC

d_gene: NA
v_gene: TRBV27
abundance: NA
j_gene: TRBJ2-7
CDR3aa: CASRERETGMAYEQYF
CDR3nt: TGTGCCAGCAGGGAACGGGAGACAGGGATGGCCTACGAGCAGTACTTC

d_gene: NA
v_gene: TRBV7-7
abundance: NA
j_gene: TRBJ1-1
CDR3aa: CATSRHMNTEAFF
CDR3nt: TGTGCTACGTCCAGGCACATGAACACTGAAGCTTTCTTT

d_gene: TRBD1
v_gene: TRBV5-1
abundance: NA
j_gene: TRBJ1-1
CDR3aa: CASSKATGARNTEAFF
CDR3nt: TGCGCCAGCAGCAAAGCCACAGGGGCGCGGAACACTGAAGCTTTCTTT

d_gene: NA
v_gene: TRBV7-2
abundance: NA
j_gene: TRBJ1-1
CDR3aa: CASSLQGPPFMNTEAFF
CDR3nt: TGTGCCAGCAGCCTACAGGGTCCCCCCTTCATGAACACTGAAGCTTTCTTT

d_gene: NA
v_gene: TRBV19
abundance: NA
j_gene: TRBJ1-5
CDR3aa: CASSIGRTGSQPQHF
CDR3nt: TGTGCCAGTAGTATAGGACGGACGGGGTCACAGCCCCAGCATTTT

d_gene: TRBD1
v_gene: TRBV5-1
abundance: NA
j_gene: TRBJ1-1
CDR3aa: CASSKQGAEINTEAFF
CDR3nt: TGCGCCAGCAGCAAGCAGGGGGCAGAGATCAACACTGAAGCTTTCTTT

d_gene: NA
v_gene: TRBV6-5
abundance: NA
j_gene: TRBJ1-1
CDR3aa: CASSYSRNTEAFF
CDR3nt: TGTGCCAGCAGTTACTCGAGGAACACTGAAGCTTTCTTT

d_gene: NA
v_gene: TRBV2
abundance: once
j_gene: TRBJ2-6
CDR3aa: CASSPLAGGGSGANVLTF
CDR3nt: TGTGCCAGCAGTCCCCTAGCAGGGGGAGGCTCTGGGGCCAACGTCCTGACTTTC

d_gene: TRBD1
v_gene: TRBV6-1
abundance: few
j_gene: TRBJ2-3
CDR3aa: CASSERTGGTQYF
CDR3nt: TGTGCCAGCAGTGAAAGGACAGGGGGTACGCAGTATTTT

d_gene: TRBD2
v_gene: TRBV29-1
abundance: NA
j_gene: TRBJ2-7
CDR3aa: CSVEDRGGYEQYF
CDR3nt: TGCAGCGTTGAAGATAGGGGAGGGTACGAGCAGTACTTC

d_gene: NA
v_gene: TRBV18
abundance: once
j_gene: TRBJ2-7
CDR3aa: CASSAYNGGAYEQYF
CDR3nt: TGTGCCAGCTCAGCATATAACGGGGGTGCCTACGAGCAGTACTTC

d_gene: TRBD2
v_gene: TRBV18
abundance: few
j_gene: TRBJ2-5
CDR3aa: CASSLAGLQETQYF
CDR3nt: TGTGCCAGCTCACTAGCGGGTCTCCAAGAGACCCAGTACTTC

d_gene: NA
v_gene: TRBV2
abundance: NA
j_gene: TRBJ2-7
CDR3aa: CASFPQGGREQYF
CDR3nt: TGTGCCAGTTTTCCACAGGGGGGGCGCGAGCAGTACTTC

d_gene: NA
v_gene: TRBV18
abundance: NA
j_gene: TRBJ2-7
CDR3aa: CASSPGTGRTKKQYF
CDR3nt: TGTGCCAGCTCACCGGGGACTGGAAGAACTAAAAAGCAGTACTTC

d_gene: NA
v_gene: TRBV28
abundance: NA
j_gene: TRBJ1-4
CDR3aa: CASSTRGGPNEKLFF
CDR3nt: TGTGCCAGCAGTACCCGGGGGGGTCCTAATGAAAAACTGTTTTTT

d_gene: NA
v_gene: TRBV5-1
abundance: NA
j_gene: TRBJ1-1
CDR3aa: CASSPFGGLAEAFF
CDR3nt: TGCGCCAGCAGCCCCTTCGGGGGGTTGGCTGAAGCTTTCTTT

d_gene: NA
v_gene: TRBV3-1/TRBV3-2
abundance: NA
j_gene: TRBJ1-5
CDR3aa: CASSQTYSNQPQHF
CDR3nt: TGTGCCAGCAGCCAAACCTATAGCAATCAGCCCCAGCATTTT